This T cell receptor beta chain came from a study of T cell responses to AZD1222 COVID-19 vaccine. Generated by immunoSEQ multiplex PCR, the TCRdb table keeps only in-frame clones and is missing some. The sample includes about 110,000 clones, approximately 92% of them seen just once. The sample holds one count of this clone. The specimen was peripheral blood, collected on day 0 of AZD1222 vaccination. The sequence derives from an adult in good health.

CDR3 bases: TGTGCCTGGAGGGGGGACACTGAAGCTTTCTTT. Translation: CAWRGDTEAFF. This chain connects TRBV30 to TRBJ1-1, with D possibly being TRBD1 (5 bases). V was shortened by 3 bases and J by 3 bases, with 5 bases between the two germline ends. The germline V gene has CDR1 GTSNPN and CDR2 SVGIG (reference sequence). The CDR3 consists of 11 residues.